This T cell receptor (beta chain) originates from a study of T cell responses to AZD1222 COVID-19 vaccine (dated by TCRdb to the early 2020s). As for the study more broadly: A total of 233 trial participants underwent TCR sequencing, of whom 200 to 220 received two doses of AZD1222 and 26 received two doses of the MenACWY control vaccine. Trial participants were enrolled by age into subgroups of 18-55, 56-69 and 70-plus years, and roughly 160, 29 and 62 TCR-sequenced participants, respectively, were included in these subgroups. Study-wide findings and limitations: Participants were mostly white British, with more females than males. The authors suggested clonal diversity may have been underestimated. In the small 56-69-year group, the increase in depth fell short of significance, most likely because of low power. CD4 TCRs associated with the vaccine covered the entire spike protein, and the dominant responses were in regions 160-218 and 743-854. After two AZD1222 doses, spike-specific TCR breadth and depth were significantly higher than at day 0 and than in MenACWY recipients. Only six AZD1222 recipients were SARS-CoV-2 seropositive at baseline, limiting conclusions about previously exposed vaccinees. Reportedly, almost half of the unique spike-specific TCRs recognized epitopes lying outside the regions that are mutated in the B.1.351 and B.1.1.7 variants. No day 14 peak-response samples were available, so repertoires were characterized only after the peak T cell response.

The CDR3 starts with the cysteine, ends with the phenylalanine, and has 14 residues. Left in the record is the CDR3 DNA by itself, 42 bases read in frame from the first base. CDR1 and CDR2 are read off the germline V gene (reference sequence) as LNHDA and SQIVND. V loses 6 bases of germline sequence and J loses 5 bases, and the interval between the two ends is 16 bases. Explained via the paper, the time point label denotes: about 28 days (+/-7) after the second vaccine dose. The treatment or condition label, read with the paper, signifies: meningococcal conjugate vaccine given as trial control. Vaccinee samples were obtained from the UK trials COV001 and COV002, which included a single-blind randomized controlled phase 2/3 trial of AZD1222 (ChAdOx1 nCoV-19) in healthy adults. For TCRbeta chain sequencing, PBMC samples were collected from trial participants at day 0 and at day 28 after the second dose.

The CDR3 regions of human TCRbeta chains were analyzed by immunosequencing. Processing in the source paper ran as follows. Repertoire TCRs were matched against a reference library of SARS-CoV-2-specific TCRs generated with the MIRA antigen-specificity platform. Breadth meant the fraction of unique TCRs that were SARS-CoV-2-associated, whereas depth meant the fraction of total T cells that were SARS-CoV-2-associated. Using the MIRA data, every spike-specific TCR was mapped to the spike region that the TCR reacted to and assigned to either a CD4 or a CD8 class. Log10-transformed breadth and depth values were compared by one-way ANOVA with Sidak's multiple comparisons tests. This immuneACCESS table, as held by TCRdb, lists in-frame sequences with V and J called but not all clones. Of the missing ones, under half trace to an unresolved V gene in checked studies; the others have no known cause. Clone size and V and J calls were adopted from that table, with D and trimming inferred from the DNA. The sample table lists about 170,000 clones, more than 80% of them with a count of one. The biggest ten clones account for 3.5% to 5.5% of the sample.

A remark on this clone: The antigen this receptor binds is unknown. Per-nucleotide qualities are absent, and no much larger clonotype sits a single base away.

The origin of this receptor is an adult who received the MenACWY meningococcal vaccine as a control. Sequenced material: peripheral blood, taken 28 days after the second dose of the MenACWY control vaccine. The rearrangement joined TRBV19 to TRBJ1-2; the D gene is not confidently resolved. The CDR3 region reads CASRSAGNEYGYTF. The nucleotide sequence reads TGTGCCAGTAGATCCGCGGGGAATGAGTATGGCTACACCTTC.